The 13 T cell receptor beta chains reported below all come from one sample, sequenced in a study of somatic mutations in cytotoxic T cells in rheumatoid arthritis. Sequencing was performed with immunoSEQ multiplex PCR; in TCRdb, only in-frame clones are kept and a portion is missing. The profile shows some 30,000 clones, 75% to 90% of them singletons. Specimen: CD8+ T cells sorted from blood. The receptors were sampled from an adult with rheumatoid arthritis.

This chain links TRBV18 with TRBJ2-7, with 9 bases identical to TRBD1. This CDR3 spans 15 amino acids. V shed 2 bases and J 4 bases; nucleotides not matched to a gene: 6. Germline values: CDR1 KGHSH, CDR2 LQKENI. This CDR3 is CASSPADRGGYEQYF. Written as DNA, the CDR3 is TGTGCCAGCTCACCAGCCGACAGGGGGGGATACGAGCAGTACTTC.

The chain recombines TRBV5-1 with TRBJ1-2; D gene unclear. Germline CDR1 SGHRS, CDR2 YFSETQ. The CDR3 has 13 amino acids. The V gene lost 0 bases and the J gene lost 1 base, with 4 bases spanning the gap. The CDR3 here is CASSLGFNYGYTF. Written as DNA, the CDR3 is TGCGCCAGCAGCTTGGGATTTAACTATGGCTACACCTTC. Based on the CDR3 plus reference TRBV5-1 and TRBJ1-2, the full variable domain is KAGVTQTPRYLIKTRGQQVTLSCSPISGHRSVSWYQQTPGQGLQFLFEYFSETQRNKGNFPGRFSGRQFSNSRSEMNVSTLELGDSALYLCASSLGFNYGYTFGSGTRLTVV.

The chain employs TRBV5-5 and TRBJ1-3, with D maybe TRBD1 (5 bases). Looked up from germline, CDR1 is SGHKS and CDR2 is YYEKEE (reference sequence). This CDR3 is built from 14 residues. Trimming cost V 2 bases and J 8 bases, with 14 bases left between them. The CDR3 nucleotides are TGTGCCAGCAGCTTTGAAACAGGTGTGGACACCATATATTTT. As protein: CASSFETGVDTIYF.

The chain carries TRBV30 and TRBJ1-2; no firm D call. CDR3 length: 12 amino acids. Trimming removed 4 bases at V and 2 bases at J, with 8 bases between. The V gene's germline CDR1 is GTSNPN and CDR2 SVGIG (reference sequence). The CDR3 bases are TGTGCCTGGATACCCAACAACTATGGCTACACCTTC. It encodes CAWIPNNYGYTF.

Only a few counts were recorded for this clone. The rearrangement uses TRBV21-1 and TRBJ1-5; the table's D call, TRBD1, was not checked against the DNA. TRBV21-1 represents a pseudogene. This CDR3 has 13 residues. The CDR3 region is CASKTGRNQPQHF. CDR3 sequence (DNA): TGTGCCAGCAAAACAGGGCGGAATCAGCCCCAGCATTTT.

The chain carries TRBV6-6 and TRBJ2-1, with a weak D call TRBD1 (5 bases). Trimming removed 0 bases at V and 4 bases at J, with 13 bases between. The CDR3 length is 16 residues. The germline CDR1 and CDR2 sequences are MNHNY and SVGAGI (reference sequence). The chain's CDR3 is CASSYSSRELYNEQFF. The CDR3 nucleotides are TGTGCCAGCAGTTACTCATCCAGGGAACTTTACAATGAGCAGTTCTTC.

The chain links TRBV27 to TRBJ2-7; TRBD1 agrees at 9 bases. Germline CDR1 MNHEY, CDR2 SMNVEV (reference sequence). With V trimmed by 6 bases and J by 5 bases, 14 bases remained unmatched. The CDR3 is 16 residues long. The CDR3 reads CASSYDRQGGTNEQYF. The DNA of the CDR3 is TGTGCCAGCAGCTACGACCGACAGGGGGGAACGAACGAGCAGTACTTC.

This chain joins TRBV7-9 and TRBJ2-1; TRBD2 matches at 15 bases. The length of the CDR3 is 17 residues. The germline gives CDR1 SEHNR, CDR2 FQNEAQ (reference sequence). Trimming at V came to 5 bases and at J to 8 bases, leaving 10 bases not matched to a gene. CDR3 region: CASSRGGLAGGGHEQFF. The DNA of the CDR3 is TGTGCCAGCAGCAGAGGGGGACTAGCGGGAGGCGGGCATGAGCAGTTCTTC.

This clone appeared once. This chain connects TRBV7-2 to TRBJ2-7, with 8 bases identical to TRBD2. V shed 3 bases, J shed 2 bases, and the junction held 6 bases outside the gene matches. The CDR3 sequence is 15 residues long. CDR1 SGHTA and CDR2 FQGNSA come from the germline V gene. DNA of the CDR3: TGTGCCAGCAGCTTCACTAGCGGTAAAACCTACGAGCAGTACTTC. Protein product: CASSFTSGKTYEQYF.

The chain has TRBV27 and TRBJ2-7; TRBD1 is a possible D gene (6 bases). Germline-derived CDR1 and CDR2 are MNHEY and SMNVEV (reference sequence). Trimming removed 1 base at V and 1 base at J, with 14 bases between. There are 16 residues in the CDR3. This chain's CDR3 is CASSLYAGQRSYEQYF. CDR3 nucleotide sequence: TGTGCCAGCAGTTTATATGCCGGACAGAGATCCTACGAGCAGTACTTC.

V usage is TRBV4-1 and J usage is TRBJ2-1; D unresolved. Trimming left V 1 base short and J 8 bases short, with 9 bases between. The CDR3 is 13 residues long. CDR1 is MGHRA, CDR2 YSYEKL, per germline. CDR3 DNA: TGCGCCAGCAGCCAAGCGGTTGGCGATGAGCAGTTCTTC. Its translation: CASSQAVGDEQFF.

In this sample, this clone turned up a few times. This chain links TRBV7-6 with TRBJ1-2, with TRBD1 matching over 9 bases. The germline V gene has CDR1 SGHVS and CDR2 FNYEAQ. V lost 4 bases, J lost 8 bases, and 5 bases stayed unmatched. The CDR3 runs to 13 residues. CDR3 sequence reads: CASSSTGGGGYTF. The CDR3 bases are TGTGCCAGCAGCTCTACAGGGGGCGGCGGCTACACCTTC.

The CDR3: CASRPGGGTEAFF. Here the CDR3 DNA reads TGTGCCAGCAGACCAGGTGGGGGGACTGAAGCTTTCTTT. V and J are TRBV7-9 and TRBJ1-1; possibly TRBD1 for D (5 bases). V was clipped by 6 bases and J by 5 bases, with 13 bases between them. The CDR3 spans 13 residues. Looked up from germline, CDR1 is SEHNR and CDR2 is FQNEAQ (reference sequence).